Below, one TCR beta chain is given with its context. The antigen is not known. This entry comes from a study of glioma-infiltrating T cells. Per germline, CDR1 SGHTA and CDR2 FQGNSA. Trimming pared 2 bases from V and 4 bases from J, leaving 3 bases between. This CDR3 has 11 amino acids. Overall study results and limits: Non-neoplastic patients had below-expected tissue-blood divergence, while all gliomas exceeded expectation. Only very few CDR3 sequences appeared in both tissue and blood.

TCR alpha and beta CDR3 regions were amplified from RNA using iRepertoire nested multiplex PCR. Each CDR3 protein gets one entry after TCRdb re-called the multiplex PCR reads with MiXCR. The data hold about 410,000 distinct CDR3 sequences, with around 38% observed a single time. The specimen sequenced was glioma tissue, nonneoplastic brain tissue, or PBMCs (not recorded which). The J gene is TRBJ2-7, the V gene TRBV7-2; no definite D call. This TCR derives from a human donor with low-grade glioma or glioblastoma, undergoing nonglioma brain surgery, or in good health (not recorded which). CDR3 nucleotides: TGTGCCAGCAGCTTATGGTACGAGCAGTACTTC. This translates into CASSLWYEQYF.